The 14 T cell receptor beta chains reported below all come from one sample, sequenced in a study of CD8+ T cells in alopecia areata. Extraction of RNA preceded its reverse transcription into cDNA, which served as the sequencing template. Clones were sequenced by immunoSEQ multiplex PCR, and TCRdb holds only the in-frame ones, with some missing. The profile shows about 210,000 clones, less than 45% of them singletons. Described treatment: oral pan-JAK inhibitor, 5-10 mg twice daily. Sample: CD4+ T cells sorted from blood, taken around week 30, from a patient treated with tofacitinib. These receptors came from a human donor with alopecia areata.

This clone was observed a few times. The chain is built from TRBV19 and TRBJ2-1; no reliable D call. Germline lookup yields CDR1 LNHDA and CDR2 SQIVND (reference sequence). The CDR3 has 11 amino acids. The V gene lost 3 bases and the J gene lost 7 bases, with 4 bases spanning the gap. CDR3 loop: CASSMKNEQFF. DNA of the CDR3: TGTGCCAGTAGTATGAAGAATGAGCAGTTCTTC.

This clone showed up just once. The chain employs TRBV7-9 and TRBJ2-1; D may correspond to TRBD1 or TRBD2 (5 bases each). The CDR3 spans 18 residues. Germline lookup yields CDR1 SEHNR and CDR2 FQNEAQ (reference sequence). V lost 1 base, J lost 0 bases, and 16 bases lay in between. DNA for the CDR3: TGTGCCAGCAGCTTAGGCCGACTCGGGGCCCGCTCCTACAATGAGCAGTTCTTC. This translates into CASSLGRLGARSYNEQFF.

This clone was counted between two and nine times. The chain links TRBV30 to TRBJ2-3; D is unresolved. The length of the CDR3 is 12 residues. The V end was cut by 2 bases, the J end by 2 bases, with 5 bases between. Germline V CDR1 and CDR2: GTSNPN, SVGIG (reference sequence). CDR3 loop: CAWSSTTDTQYF. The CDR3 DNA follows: TGTGCCTGGAGTTCTACCACAGATACGCAGTATTTT.

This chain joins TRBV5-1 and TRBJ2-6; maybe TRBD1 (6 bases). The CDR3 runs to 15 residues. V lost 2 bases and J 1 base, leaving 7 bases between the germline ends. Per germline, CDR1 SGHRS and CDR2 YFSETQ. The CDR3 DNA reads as TGCGCCAGCAGCTTCGGACAGTCTGGGGCCAACGTCCTGACTTTC. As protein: CASSFGQSGANVLTF. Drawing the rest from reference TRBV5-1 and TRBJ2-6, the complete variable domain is KAGVTQTPRYLIKTRGQQVTLSCSPISGHRSVSWYQQTPGQGLQFLFEYFSETQRNKGNFPGRFSGRQFSNSRSEMNVSTLELGDSALYLCASSFGQSGANVLTFGAGSRLTVL.

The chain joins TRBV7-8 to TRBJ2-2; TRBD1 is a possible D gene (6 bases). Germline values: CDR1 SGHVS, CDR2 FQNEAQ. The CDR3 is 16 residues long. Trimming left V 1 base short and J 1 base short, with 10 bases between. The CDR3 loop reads CASSLEAQGNTGELFF. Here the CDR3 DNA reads TGTGCCAGCAGCTTAGAAGCACAGGGGAACACCGGGGAGCTGTTTTTT.

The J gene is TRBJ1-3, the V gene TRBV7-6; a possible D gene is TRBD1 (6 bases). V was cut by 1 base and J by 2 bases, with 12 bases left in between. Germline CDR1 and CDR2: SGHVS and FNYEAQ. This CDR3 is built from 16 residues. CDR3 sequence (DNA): TGTGCCAGCAGCTTAGGTTGGGGACATACTGGAAACACCATATATTTT. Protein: CASSLGWGHTGNTIYF.

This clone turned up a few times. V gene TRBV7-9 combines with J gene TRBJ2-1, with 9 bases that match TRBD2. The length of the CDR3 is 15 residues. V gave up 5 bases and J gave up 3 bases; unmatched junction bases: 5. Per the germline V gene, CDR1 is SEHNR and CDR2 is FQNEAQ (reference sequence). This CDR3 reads CASSRRTSDYNEQFF. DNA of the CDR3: TGTGCCAGCAGCCGACGGACTAGCGACTACAATGAGCAGTTCTTC.

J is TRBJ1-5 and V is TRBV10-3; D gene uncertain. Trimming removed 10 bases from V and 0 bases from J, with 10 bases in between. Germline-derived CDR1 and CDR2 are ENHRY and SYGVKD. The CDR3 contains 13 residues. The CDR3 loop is CATRAGSNQPQHF. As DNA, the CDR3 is TGTGCCACTCGGGCCGGTAGCAATCAGCCCCAGCATTTT.

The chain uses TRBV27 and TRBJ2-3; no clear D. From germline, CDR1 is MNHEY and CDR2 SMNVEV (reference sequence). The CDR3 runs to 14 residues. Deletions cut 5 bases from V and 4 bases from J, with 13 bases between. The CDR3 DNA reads TGTGCCAGCAGTAGGGCCTCAGCATCAGATACGCAGTATTTT. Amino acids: CASSRASASDTQYF.

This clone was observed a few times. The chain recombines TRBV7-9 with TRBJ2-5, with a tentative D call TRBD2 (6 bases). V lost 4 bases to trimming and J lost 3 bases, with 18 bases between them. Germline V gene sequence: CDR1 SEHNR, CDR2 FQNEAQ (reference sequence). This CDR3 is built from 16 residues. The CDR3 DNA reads TGTGCCAGCAGCTGGAAAACCGGGACTTTTAAAGAGACCCAGTACTTC. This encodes CASSWKTGTFKETQYF.

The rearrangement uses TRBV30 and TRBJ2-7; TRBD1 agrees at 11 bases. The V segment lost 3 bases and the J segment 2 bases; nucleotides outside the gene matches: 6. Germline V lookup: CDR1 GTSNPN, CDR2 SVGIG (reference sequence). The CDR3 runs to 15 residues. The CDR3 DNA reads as TGTGCCTGGAGCGGGTGGGACAGGGGGACCTACGAGCAGTACTTC. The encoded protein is CAWSGWDRGTYEQYF. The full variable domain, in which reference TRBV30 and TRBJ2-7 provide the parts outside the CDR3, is SQTIHQWPATLVQPVGSPLSLECTVEGTSNPNLYWYRQAAGRGLQLLFYSVGIGQISSEVPQNLSASRPQDRQFILSSKKLLLSDSGFYLCAWSGWDRGTYEQYFGPGTRLTVT.

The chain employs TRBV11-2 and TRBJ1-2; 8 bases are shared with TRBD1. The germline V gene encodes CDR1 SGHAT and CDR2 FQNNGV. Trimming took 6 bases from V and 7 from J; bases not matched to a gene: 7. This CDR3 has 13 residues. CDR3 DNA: TGTGCCAGCAGTTGGACAGGGTACTCTGGCTACACCTTC. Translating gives CASSWTGYSGYTF. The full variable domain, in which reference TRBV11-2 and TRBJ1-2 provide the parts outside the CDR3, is EAGVAQSPRYKIIEKRQSVAFWCNPISGHATLYWYQQILGQGPKLLIQFQNNGVVDDSQLPKDRFSAERLKGVDSTLKIQPAKLEDSAVYLCASSWTGYSGYTFGSGTRLTVV.

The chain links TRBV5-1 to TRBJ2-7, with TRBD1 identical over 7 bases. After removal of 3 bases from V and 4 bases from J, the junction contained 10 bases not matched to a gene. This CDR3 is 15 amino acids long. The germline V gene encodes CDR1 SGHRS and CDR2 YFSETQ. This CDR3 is CASSSMDRTPYEQYF. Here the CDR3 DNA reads TGCGCCAGCAGCTCGATGGACAGGACCCCTTACGAGCAGTACTTC.

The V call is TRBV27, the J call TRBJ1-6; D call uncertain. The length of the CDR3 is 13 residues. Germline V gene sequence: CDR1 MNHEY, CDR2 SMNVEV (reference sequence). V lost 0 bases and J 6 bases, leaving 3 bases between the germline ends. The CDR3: CASSLSINSPLHF. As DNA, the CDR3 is TGTGCCAGCAGTTTATCAATTAATTCACCCCTCCACTTT.